These 26 T cell receptor beta chains were all obtained from the same sample, sequenced in a study of CD4 and CD8 cells across lung adenocarcinoma regions. TCRdb fed the PCR reads into MiXCR, producing one record per CDR3 protein. The sample records fewer than 30,000 distinct CDR3 sequences, over 45% being singletons. The sequenced sample was CD8+ T cells from the center of a lung tumor. All receptors come from a male donor with lung adenocarcinoma. The CD4 and CD8 labels of this study may be unreliable.

The gene calls are TRBV6-1 and TRBJ1-1; D unresolved. With 7 bases removed from V and 4 bases from J, the gap between germline ends came to 10 bases. Germline lookup yields CDR1 MNHNS and CDR2 SASEGT. The CDR3 has 12 amino acids. The CDR3 coding sequence is TGTGCCAGCACCTGGACGGGCACTGAAGCTTTCTTT. The encoded protein is CASTWTGTEAFF.

This clonotype appeared many times. The gene calls are TRBV7-2 and TRBJ2-1, with TRBD2 matching over 10 bases. V was pared by 7 bases and J by 6 bases, with 12 bases of the junction left unmatched. The CDR3 loop spans 16 amino acids. In germline, CDR1 is SGHTA, CDR2 FQGNSA. CDR3 in amino acids: CASTISPSGRGNEQFF. The CDR3 DNA reads as TGTGCCAGCACCATATCACCTAGCGGGAGAGGCAATGAGCAGTTCTTC.

This clonotype was detected a few times. The chain combines TRBV7-2 with TRBJ2-1; 12 bases align to TRBD2. The J call is in doubt because the DNA end fits TRBJ2-7 better. The germline gives CDR1 SGHTA, CDR2 FQGNSA. The CDR3 totals 15 residues. CDR3 sequence: CASSFTSGGTYEQYF. Written as DNA, the CDR3 is TGTGCCAGCAGCTTTACTAGCGGGGGGACCTACGAGCAGTACTTC.

V is TRBV19 and J is TRBJ2-4; D uncertain. The CDR3 runs to 13 residues. The V and J ends lost 6 bases and 7 bases respectively, with 13 bases between them. Germline V gives CDR1 LNHDA, CDR2 SQIVND (reference sequence). The CDR3 region is CASSAQDGNIQYF. As DNA, the CDR3 is TGTGCCAGTAGCGCCCAGGACGGTAACATTCAGTACTTC.

This clonotype was seen repeatedly, ten times or more. The V call is TRBV10-3, the J call TRBJ2-1; 10 bases match TRBD2. The CDR3 length is 15 residues. The J segment lost 7 bases and the V segment lost 4 bases, leaving 7 bases of the junction unmatched. Germline lookup yields CDR1 ENHRY and CDR2 SYGVKD. The CDR3 nucleotides are TGTGCCATCAGTGCTTCGGCTAGCGGGGGTAATGAGCAGTTCTTC. It specifies CAISASASGGNEQFF.

This clonotype is deemed medium-sized. The gene calls are TRBV6-1 and TRBJ2-5; TRBD1 is a possible D gene (6 bases). The germline gives CDR1 MNHNS, CDR2 SASEGT. The V end lost 1 base, the J end lost 7 bases, and 13 bases lay between the germline ends. The CDR3 covers 14 residues. Written as DNA, the CDR3 is TGTGCCAGCAGTGAAGAAGCAGGGGCGGGGACCCAGTACTTC. Translated, it gives CASSEEAGAGTQYF.

J is TRBJ2-3 and V is TRBV6-1; 8 bases agree with TRBD1. The CDR3 contains 16 residues. CDR1 MNHNS and CDR2 SASEGT come from the germline V gene. V shed 6 bases, J shed 10 bases, and the junction held 18 bases outside the gene matches. The CDR3 region is CASRGNRAGGTGAQYF. The CDR3 coding sequence is TGTGCCAGCAGGGGTAACCGGGCAGGGGGCACCGGGGCGCAGTATTTT.

This clonotype was observed at least ten times. The V gene is TRBV12-3 or TRBV12-4, the J gene TRBJ2-1; D gene uncertain. The J call could be wrong; TRBJ2-7 is a better fit for the DNA end. The CDR3 has 13 amino acids. CDR3 residues: CASSFAASYEQYF. The CDR3 DNA follows: TGTGCCAGCAGTTTTGCGGCGTCCTACGAGCAGTACTTC.

In this sample, this clonotype turned up once. The chain recombines TRBV14 with TRBJ2-1; 8 nucleotides align to TRBD1. Losses at the gene ends were 1 base for V and 10 bases for J; bases not matched to a gene: 6. Looked up from germline, CDR1 is SGHDN and CDR2 is FVKESK. CDR3 length: 14 amino acids. CDR3 bases: TGTGCCAGCAGCCAAGTTGACAGGGGAAGGGAGCAGTTCTTC. Its protein is CASSQVDRGREQFF.

CDR3: CASSARPGHTQYF. Here the CDR3 DNA reads TGTGCCAGCAGTGCCCGCCCCGGTCATACGCAGTATTTT. The chain is built from TRBV6-1 and TRBJ2-3; D unresolved. V was clipped by 4 bases and J by 7 bases, with 12 bases between them. CDR1 is MNHNS, CDR2 SASEGT, per germline. The CDR3 extends over 13 amino acids.

This clonotype was seen only a few times. The rearrangement links TRBV28 to TRBJ2-5, with TRBD1 matching over 10 bases. Germline V gene sequence: CDR1 MDHEN, CDR2 SYDVKM. The junction had 9 bases not matched to a gene; V was cut back by 6 bases and J by 11 bases. This CDR3 has 13 amino acids. CDR3 sequence (DNA): TGTGCCAGCAGGGACAGGGGGGTGGGGGAGCAGTACTTC. Translating gives CASRDRGVGEQYF. Together with reference TRBV28 and TRBJ2-5, the CDR3 gives the full variable domain: DVKVTQSSRYLVKRTGEKVFLECVQDMDHENMFWYRQDPGLGLRLIYFSYDVKMKEKGDIPEGYSVSREKKERFSLILESASTNQTSMYLCASRDRGVGEQYFGPGTRLLVL.

The CDR3 nucleotides are TGTGCCAGCAGTTACTCGACATATTCCTCCTACGAGCAGTACTTC. Its translation: CASSYSTYSSYEQYF. This rearrangement joins TRBV6-5 to TRBJ2-1; D gene ambiguous. The end of the DNA aligns better with TRBJ2-7, so the J call may be wrong. Germline lookup yields CDR1 MNHEY and CDR2 SVGAGI. CDR3 length: 15 residues.

V usage is TRBV7-9 and J usage is TRBJ1-4; TRBD1 agrees at 7 bases. From germline, CDR1 is SEHNR and CDR2 FQNEAQ (reference sequence). The CDR3 extends over 16 amino acids. With V trimmed by 5 bases and J by 7 bases, 13 bases remained unmatched. The CDR3 coding sequence is TGTGCCAGCAGCCTCAACGAGGGGGCGCGAAGTGAAAAACTGTTTTTT. This gives the protein CASSLNEGARSEKLFF.

CDR3: CARSLRLAGGPANEQFF. In DNA, the CDR3 is TGTGCCAGAAGCTTGAGACTAGCGGGAGGGCCCGCCAATGAGCAGTTCTTC. This chain links TRBV5-3 with TRBJ2-1; the match to TRBD2 covers 14 bases. TRBV5-3 is an ORF, and what it does is uncertain. The CDR3 runs to 17 residues. V lost 1 base and J lost 6; bases outside the gene matches: 6.

Note on this clonotype: One end of the junction fails to match germline, which may point to a read error. The J gene is TRBJ2-2, the V gene TRBV7-7, with a possible D match to TRBD2 (5 bases). In germline, CDR1 is SSHAT, CDR2 FNYEAQ (reference sequence). CDR3 length: 15 residues. The CDR3 protein is CASSMCYANSGEQFF. CDR3 DNA sequence: TGTGCTAGCAGTATGTGCTATGCGAACTCCGGGGAGCAGTTTTTT.

V is TRBV6-1 and J is TRBJ2-3; unclear D gene. With 2 bases removed from V and 3 bases from J, the gap between germline ends came to 15 bases. This CDR3 comprises 16 residues. Looked up from germline, CDR1 is MNHNS and CDR2 is SASEGT. The CDR3 nucleotides read TGTGCCAGCAGTGAAACGTGGGCTGTGAGGACAGATACGCAGTATTTT. It is translated as CASSETWAVRTDTQYF.

This clonotype was counted a few times. The chain links TRBV12-3 or TRBV12-4 to TRBJ2-3; D gene unclear. V lost 3 bases and J lost 4, with 2 bases in between. The CDR3 spans 11 residues. CDR3: CASSLADTQYF. For the CDR3, the DNA is TGTGCCAGCAGTTTGGCAGATACGCAGTATTTT.

The chain links TRBV6-1 to TRBJ2-4; weak D call: TRBD2 (6 bases). The tail of the sequence fits TRBJ2-5 better, so the J call may be wrong. Germline V gene sequence: CDR1 MNHNS, CDR2 SASEGT. The CDR3 has 14 residues. CDR3 coding DNA: TGTGCCAGCAGTGGTTGGAGGGCTCGGGAGACCCAGTACTTC. Its protein product is CASSGWRARETQYF.

As to this clonotype: One end of the junction varies from germline; a read error may be responsible. CDR3 sequence (DNA): TGCGCGGGCGGCGGGGGGCGTAACAAAGATACGCAGTACTTT. Amino acids: CAGGGGRNKDTQYF. The rearrangement joins TRBV10-1 to TRBJ2-3; 8 bases line up with TRBD2. Germline values: CDR1 WNHNN, CDR2 SYGVQD (reference sequence). This CDR3 is built from 14 residues.

This clonotype was detected only a few times. A much larger clone sits a single nucleotide away, making a read error possible. V and J are TRBV6-1 and TRBJ2-1; TRBD2 matches at 7 bases. The CDR3 covers 14 residues. From germline, CDR1 is MNHNS and CDR2 SASEGT. V lost 3 bases, J lost 10 bases, and 9 bases stayed unmatched. The CDR3 nucleotides are TGTGCCAGCAGTGATCCCAGGGAGGGCCACGAGCAGTTCTTC. Its translation is CASSDPREGHEQFF.

The chain has TRBV10-2 and TRBJ2-5; TRBD1 aligns across 9 bases. The DNA end is a closer match to TRBJ2-7, so the J assignment may be wrong. This CDR3 spans 16 amino acids. CDR1 is WSHSY, CDR2 SAAADI, per germline. As DNA, the CDR3 is TGCGCCAGCAGTGAAGTGGGGACAGGGAACTCCTACGAGCAGTACTTC. Translating gives CASSEVGTGNSYEQYF.

This chain uses TRBV3-1 with TRBJ2-7, with D possibly being TRBD1 or TRBD2 (5 bases each). Trimming cost V 1 base and J 3 bases, with 13 bases left between them. CDR1 is LGHDT and CDR2 is YNNKEL in the germline V gene (reference sequence). The CDR3 consists of 15 residues. The CDR3 bases are TGTGCCAGCAGCCAAGGGGCATTGGGGGTCTACGAGCAGTACTTC. It yields the protein CASSQGALGVYEQYF.

This sequence joins TRBV4-1 and TRBJ1-1; D is unclear. Germline CDR1 is MGHRA and CDR2 is YSYEKL. The V end was cut by 1 base, the J end by 4 bases, with 16 bases between. The CDR3 totals 16 residues. CDR3 coding DNA: TGCGCCAGCAGCCAAGCCGAGACCGAAGGAACCACTGAAGCTTTCTTT. This codes for CASSQAETEGTTEAFF.

This chain connects TRBV6-1 to TRBJ2-2, with D unresolved. The germline V gene has CDR1 MNHNS and CDR2 SASEGT. V was trimmed by 1 base and J by 7 bases, leaving 4 bases between them. This CDR3 is built from 12 residues. The CDR3 here is CASSEVGGELFF. CDR3 nucleotide sequence: TGTGCCAGCAGTGAAGTAGGCGGGGAGCTGTTTTTT.

CDR3 DNA: TGCGCCAGCAGCTTAGCGGGTTTTAACTATGGCTACACCTTC. It is translated as CASSLAGFNYGYTF. V usage is TRBV5-1 and J usage is TRBJ1-2; no clear D. There are 14 residues in the CDR3. Germline assignment: CDR1 SGHRS and CDR2 YFSETQ. V was shortened by 2 bases and J by 1 base, with 9 bases between the two germline ends. The full variable domain, completed using reference TRBV5-1 and TRBJ1-2, is KAGVTQTPRYLIKTRGQQVTLSCSPISGHRSVSWYQQTPGQGLQFLFEYFSETQRNKGNFPGRFSGRQFSNSRSEMNVSTLELGDSALYLCASSLAGFNYGYTFGSGTRLTVV.

The CDR3 loop is CASSVGFGRRVTETQYF. CDR3 DNA: TGTGCCAGCAGTGTGGGGTTCGGACGCCGAGTCACAGAGACCCAGTACTTC. The chain couples TRBV27 to TRBJ2-3, with D uncertain. The closer fit of TRBJ2-5 to the DNA end suggests the J call may be wrong. The CDR3 runs 17 residues. CDR1 and CDR2 from the germline V gene are MNHEY and SMNVEV (reference sequence).